This TCR beta chain was documented in a study of vaccination and CD4 T cells after COVID-19. This clonotype was picked up a small number of times. Its antigen remains unidentified. Germline values: CDR1 DFQATT, CDR2 SNEGSKA (reference sequence). The CDR3 runs 15 residues. J lost 9 bases, V lost 5 bases, and 12 bases had no gene match. As to treatment: approximately nine-day PBMC culture with coronavirus spike peptide pools or control peptides (ViraFEST assay). Researchers used the Oncomine TCR Beta short-read assay to sequence DNA from cultured CD4+ T cells. One entry per CDR3 protein results from TCRdb running MiXCR on the PCR reads. The profile shows roughly 20,000 distinct CDR3 sequences, roughly 50% of them singletons.

The receptor's source is a human donor who had recovered from COVID-19. V usage is TRBV20-1 and J usage is TRBJ1-5; 11 bases align to TRBD1. The sample was CD4+ T cells from blood, cultured in vitro, taken after SARS-CoV-2 vaccination. The CDR3 sequence is CSAYGQGAMFPPQHF. The CDR3 nucleotides read TGCAGTGCTTACGGACAGGGGGCGATGTTTCCGCCCCAGCATTTT.